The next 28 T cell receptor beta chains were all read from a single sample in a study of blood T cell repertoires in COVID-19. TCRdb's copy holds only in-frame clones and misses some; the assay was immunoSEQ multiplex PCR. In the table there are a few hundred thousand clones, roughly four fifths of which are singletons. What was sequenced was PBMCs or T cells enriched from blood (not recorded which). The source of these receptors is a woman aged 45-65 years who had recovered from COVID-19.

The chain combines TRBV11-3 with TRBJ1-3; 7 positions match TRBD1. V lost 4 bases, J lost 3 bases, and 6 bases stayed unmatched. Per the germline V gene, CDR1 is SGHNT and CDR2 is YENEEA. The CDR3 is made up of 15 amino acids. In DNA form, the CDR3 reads TGTGCCAGCAGCTCCGACAGGGAGAATGGAAACACCATATATTTT. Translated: CASSSDRENGNTIYF.

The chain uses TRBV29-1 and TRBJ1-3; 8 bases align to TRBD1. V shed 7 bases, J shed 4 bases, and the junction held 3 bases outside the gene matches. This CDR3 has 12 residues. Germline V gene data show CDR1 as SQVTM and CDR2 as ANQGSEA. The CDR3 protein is CSAGQGGNTIYF. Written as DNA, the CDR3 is TGCAGCGCAGGACAGGGAGGAAACACCATATATTTT.

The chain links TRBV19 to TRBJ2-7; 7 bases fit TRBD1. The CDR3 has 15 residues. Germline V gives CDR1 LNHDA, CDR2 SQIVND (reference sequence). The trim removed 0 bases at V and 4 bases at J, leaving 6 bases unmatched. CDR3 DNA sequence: TGTGCCAGTAGTATAGACCTGGGACAGCTGTACGAGCAGTACTTC. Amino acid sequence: CASSIDLGQLYEQYF. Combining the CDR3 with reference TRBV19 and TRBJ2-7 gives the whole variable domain DGGITQSPKYLFRKEGQNVTLSCEQNLNHDAMYWYRQDPGQGLRLIYYSQIVNDFQKGDIAEGYSVSREKKESFPLTVTSAQKNPTAFYLCASSIDLGQLYEQYFGPGTRLTVT.

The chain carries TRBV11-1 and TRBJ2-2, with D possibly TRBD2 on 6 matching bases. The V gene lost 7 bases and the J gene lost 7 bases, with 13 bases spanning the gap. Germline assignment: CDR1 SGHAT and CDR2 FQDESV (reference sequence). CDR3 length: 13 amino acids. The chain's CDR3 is CASTSREFGELFF. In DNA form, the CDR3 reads TGTGCCAGCACCAGCCGGGAGTTCGGGGAGCTGTTTTTT.

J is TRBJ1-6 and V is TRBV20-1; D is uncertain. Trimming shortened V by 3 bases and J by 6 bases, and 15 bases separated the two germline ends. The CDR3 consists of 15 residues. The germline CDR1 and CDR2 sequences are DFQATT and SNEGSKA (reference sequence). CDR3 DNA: TGCAGTGCTAGTCCTTCATCGGTCCCTAATTCACCCCTCCACTTT. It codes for CSASPSSVPNSPLHF.

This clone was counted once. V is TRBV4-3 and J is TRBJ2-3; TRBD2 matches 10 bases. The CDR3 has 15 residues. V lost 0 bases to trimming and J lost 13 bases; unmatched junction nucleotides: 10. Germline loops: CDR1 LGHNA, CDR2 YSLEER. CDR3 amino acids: CASSQEGGNSGRKYF. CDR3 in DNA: TGCGCCAGCAGCCAAGAGGGGGGGAATAGCGGGAGGAAGTATTTT.

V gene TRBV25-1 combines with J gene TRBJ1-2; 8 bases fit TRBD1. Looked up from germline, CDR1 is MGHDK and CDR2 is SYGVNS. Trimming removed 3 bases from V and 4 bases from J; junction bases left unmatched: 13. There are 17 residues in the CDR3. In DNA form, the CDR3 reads TGTGCCAGCAGTGATTTTTCGGGACAGGATTCTGGCTATGGCTACACCTTC. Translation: CASSDFSGQDSGYGYTF.

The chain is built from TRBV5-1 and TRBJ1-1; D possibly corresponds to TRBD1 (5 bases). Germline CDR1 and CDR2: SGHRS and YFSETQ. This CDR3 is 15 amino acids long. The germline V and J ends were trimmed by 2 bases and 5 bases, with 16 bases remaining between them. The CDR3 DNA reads TGCGCCAGCAGCTTTAGGCAGGGCCAAGGGACTGAAGCTTTCTTT. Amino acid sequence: CASSFRQGQGTEAFF. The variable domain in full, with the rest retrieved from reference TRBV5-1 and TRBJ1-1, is KAGVTQTPRYLIKTRGQQVTLSCSPISGHRSVSWYQQTPGQGLQFLFEYFSETQRNKGNFPGRFSGRQFSNSRSEMNVSTLELGDSALYLCASSFRQGQGTEAFFGQGTRLTVV.

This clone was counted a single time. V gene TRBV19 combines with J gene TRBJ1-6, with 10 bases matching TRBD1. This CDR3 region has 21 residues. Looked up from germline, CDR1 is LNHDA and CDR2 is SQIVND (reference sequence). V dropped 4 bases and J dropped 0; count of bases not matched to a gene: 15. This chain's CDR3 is CASSKVTGTGARSSYNSPLHF. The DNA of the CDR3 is TGTGCCAGTAGTAAAGTTACCGGGACAGGGGCCAGGAGCTCCTATAATTCACCCCTCCACTTT.

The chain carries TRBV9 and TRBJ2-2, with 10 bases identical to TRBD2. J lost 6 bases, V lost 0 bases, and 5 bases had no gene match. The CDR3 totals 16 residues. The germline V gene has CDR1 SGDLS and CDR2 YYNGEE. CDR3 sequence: CASSVGAGGPSGELFF. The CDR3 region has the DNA TGTGCCAGCAGCGTAGGAGCGGGAGGGCCCTCCGGGGAGCTGTTTTTT. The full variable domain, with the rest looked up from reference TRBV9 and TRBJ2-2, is DSGVTQTPKHLITATGQRVTLRCSPRSGDLSVYWYQQSLDQGLQFLIQYYNGEERAKGNILERFSAQQFPDLHSELNLSSLELGDSALYFCASSVGAGGPSGELFFGEGSRLTVL.

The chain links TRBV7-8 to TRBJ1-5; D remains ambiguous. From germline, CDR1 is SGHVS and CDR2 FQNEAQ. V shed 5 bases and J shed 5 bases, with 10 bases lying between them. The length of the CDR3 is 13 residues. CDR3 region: CASSLTRDQPQHF. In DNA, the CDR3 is TGTGCCAGCAGCCTGACTAGGGATCAGCCCCAGCATTTT.

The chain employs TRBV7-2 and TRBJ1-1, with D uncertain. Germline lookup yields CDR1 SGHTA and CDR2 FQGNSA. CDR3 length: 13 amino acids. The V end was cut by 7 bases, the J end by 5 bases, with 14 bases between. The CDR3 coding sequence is TGTGCCAGCACCCTCTTAGTAAATACTGAAGCTTTCTTT. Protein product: CASTLLVNTEAFF.

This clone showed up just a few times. CDR3 sequence: CASSSLQGDKNIQYF. The CDR3 DNA sequence: TGTGCCAGCAGCTCCCTACAGGGAGACAAAAACATTCAGTACTTC. The rearrangement uses TRBV5-6 and TRBJ2-4; D is perhaps TRBD1 (6 bases). The CDR3 loop spans 15 amino acids. Germline V CDR1 and CDR2: SGHDT, YYEEEE. V lost 3 bases, J lost 3 bases, and 13 bases lay in between.

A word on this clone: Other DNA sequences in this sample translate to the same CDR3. The CDR3 DNA is TGTGCCAGCAGCGTAGCTAGCGTTAACTATGGCTACACCTTC. Protein: CASSVASVNYGYTF. The J gene is TRBJ1-2, the V gene TRBV9; D unclear. The germline CDR1 and CDR2 sequences are SGDLS and YYNGEE. V lost 0 bases to trimming and J lost 1 base, with 7 bases between them. This CDR3 has 14 amino acids.

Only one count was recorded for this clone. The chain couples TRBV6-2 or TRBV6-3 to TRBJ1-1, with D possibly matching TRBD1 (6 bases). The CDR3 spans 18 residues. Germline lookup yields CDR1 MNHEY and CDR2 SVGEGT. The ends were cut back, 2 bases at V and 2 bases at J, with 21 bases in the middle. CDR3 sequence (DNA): TGTGCCAGCAGTTACCCCGTCGGGCGGGGGCCTTATAACACTGAAGCTTTCTTT. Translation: CASSYPVGRGPYNTEAFF.

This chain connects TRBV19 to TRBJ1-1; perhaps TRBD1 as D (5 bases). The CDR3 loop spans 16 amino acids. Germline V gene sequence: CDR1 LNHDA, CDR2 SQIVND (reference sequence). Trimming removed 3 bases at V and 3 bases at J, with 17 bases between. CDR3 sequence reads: CASSILAGMSYTEAFF. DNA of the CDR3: TGTGCCAGTAGTATTCTGGCAGGGATGAGTTACACTGAAGCTTTCTTT. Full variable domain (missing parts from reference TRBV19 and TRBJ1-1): DGGITQSPKYLFRKEGQNVTLSCEQNLNHDAMYWYRQDPGQGLRLIYYSQIVNDFQKGDIAEGYSVSREKKESFPLTVTSAQKNPTAFYLCASSILAGMSYTEAFFGQGTRLTVV.

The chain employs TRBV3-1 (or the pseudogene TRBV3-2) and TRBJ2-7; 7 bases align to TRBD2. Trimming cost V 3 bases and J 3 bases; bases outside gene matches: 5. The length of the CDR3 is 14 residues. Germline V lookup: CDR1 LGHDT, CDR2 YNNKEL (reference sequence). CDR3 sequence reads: CASSQSGGSYEQYF. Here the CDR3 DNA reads TGTGCCAGCAGCCAGTCCGGCGGGAGCTACGAGCAGTACTTC.

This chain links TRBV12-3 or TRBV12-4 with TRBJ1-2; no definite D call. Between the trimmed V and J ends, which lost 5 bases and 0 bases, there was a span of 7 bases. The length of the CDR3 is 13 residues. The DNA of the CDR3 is TGTGCCAGCAGTGAAACACCTAACTATGGCTACACCTTC. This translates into CASSETPNYGYTF.

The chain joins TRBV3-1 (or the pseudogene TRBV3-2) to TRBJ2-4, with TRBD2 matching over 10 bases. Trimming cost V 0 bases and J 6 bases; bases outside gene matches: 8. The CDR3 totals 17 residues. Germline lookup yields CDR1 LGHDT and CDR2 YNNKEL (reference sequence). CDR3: CASSQDSLAGVANIQYF. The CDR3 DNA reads TGTGCCAGCAGCCAAGATTCCCTAGCGGGAGTGGCAAACATTCAGTACTTC.

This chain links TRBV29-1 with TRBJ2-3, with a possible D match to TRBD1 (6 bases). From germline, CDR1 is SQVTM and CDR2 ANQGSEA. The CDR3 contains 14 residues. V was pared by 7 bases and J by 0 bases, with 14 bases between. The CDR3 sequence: CSARTVSSTDTQYF. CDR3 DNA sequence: TGCAGCGCCCGGACAGTTTCTAGCACAGATACGCAGTATTTT.

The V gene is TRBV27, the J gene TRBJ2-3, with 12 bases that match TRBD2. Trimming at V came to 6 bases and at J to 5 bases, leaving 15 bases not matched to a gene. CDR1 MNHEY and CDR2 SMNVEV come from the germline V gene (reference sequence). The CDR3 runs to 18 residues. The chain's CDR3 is CASSLKLGLAGNIDTQYF. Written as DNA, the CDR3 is TGTGCCAGCAGCCTAAAACTAGGACTAGCGGGGAACATAGATACGCAGTATTTT.

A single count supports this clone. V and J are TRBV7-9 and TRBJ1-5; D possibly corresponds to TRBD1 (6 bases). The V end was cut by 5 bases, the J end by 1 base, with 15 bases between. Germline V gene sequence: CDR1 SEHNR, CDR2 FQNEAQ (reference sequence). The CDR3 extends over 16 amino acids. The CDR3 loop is CASSRGTRTSNQPQHF. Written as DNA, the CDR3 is TGTGCCAGCAGCCGAGGGACACGAACGAGCAATCAGCCCCAGCATTTT.

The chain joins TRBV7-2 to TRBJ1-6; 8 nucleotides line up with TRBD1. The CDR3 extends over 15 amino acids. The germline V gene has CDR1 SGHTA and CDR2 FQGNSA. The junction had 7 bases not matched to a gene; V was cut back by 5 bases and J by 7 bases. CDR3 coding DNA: TGTGCCAGCAGCATCAGACAGGGGACGAATTCACCCCTCCACTTT. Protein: CASSIRQGTNSPLHF.

Here the CDR3 reads CASSLTTTERTGELFF. The CDR3 nucleotides read TGTGCCAGCTCACTAACAACGACAGAGCGAACCGGGGAGCTGTTTTTT. The chain employs TRBV18 and TRBJ2-2, with a tentative D call TRBD1 (5 bases). The CDR3 extends over 16 amino acids. Germline CDR1 KGHSH, CDR2 LQKENI. V was cut by 4 bases and J by 5 bases, with 17 bases left in between. Full variable domain (outside the CDR3, taken from reference TRBV18 and TRBJ2-2): NAGVMQNPRHLVRRRGQEARLRCSPMKGHSHVYWYRQLPEEGLKFMVYLQKENIIDESGMPKERFSAEFPKEGPSILRIQQVVRGDSAAYFCASSLTTTERTGELFFGEGSRLTVL.

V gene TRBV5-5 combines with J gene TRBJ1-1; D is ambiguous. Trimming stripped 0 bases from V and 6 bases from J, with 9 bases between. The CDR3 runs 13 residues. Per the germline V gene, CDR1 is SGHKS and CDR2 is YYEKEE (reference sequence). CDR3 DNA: TGTGCCAGCAGCTTGGAAAGCTTCGCTGAAGCTTTCTTT. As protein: CASSLESFAEAFF.

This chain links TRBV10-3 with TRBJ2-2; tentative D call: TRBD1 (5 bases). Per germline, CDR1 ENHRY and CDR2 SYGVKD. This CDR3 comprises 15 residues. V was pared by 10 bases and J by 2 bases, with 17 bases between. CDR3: CATQDRVFNTGELFF. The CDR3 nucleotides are TGTGCCACACAGGATAGAGTTTTCAACACCGGGGAGCTGTTTTTT.

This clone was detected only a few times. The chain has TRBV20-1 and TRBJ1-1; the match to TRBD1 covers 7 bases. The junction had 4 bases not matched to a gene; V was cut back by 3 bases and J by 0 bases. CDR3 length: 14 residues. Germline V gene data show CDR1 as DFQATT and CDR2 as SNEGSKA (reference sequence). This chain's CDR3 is CSASRGTVNTEAFF. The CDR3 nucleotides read TGCAGTGCTAGTCGCGGGACAGTGAACACTGAAGCTTTCTTT.

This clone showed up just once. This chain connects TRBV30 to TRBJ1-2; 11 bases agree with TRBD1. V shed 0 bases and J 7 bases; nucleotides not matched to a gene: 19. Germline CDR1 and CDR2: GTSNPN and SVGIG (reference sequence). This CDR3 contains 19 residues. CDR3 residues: CAWSVLFGRGQGEVFGYTF. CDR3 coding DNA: TGTGCCTGGAGTGTCCTCTTCGGTAGGGGACAGGGGGAAGTCTTTGGCTACACCTTC. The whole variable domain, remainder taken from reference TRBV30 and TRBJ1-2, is SQTIHQWPATLVQPVGSPLSLECTVEGTSNPNLYWYRQAAGRGLQLLFYSVGIGQISSEVPQNLSASRPQDRQFILSSKKLLLSDSGFYLCAWSVLFGRGQGEVFGYTFGSGTRLTVV.